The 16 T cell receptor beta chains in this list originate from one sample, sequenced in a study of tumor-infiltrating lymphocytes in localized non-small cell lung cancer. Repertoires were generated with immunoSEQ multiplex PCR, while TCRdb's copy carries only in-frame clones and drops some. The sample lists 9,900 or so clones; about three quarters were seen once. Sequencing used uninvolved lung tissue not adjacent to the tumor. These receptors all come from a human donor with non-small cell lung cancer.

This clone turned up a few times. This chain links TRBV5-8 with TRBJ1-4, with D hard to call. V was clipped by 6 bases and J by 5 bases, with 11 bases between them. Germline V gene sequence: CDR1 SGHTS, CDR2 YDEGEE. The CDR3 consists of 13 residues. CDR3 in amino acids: CASTQRGNEKLFF. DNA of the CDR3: TGTGCCAGCACCCAGCGAGGGAATGAAAAACTGTTTTTT.

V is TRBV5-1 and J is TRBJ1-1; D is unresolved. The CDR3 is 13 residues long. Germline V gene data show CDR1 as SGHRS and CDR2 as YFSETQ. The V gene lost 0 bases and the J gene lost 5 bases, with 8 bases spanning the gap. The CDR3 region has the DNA TGCGCCAGCAGCTTGGCGGGAATAACTGAAGCTTTCTTT. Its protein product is CASSLAGITEAFF.

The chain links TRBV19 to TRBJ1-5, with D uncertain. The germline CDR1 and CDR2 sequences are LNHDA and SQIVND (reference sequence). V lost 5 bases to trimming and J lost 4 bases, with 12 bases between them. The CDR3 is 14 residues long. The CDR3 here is CASSPRLLNQPQHF. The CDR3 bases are TGTGCCAGTAGTCCCAGACTCTTGAATCAGCCCCAGCATTTT.

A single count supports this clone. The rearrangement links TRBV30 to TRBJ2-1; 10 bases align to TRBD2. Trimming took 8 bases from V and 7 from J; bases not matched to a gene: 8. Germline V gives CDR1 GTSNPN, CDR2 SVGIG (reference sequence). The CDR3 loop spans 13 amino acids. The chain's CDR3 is CAITGTSVNEQFF. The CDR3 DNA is TGTGCCATCACCGGGACTAGCGTGAATGAGCAGTTCTTC.

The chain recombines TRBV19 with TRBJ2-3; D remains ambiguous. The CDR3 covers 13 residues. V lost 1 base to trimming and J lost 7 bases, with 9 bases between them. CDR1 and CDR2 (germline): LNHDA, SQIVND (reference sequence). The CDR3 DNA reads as TGTGCCAGTAGTATAGGAAGTCAGAATACGCAGTATTTT. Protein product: CASSIGSQNTQYF. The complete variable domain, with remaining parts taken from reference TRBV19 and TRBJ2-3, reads DGGITQSPKYLFRKEGQNVTLSCEQNLNHDAMYWYRQDPGQGLRLIYYSQIVNDFQKGDIAEGYSVSREKKESFPLTVTSAQKNPTAFYLCASSIGSQNTQYFGPGTRLTVL.

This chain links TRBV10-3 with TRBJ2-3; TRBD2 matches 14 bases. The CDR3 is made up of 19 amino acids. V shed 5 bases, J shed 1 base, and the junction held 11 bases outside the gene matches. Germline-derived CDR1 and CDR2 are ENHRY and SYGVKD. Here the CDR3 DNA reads TGTGCCATCAGTCGGGCCGGACTAGCGGGAGGTAGGGGCACAGATACGCAGTATTTT. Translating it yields CAISRAGLAGGRGTDTQYF.

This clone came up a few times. The CDR3 DNA is TGTGCCAGCAGCCCAGGGACAGGGTATGGCTACACCTTC. This gives the protein CASSPGTGYGYTF. The chain couples TRBV7-8 to TRBJ1-2; 9 bases are shared with TRBD1. This CDR3 spans 13 amino acids. Trimming took 5 bases from V and 5 from J; bases not matched to a gene: 3. Germline CDR1 and CDR2: SGHVS and FQNEAQ.

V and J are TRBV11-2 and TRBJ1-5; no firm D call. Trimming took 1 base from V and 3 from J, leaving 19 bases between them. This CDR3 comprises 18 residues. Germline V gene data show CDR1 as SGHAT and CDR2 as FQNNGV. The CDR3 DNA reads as TGTGCCAGCAGCTTAGGGGCCTCGGGGAGGCGGAACAATCAGCCCCAGCATTTT. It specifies CASSLGASGRRNNQPQHF. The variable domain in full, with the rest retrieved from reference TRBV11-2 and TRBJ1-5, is EAGVAQSPRYKIIEKRQSVAFWCNPISGHATLYWYQQILGQGPKLLIQFQNNGVVDDSQLPKDRFSAERLKGVDSTLKIQPAKLEDSAVYLCASSLGASGRRNNQPQHFGDGTRLSIL.

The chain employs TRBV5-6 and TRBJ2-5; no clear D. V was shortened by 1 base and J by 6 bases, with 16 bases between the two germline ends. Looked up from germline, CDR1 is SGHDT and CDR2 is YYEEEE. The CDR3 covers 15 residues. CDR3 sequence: CASSLRSSMIKTQYF. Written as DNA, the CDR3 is TGTGCCAGCAGCTTGAGGTCTAGTATGATAAAGACCCAGTACTTC.

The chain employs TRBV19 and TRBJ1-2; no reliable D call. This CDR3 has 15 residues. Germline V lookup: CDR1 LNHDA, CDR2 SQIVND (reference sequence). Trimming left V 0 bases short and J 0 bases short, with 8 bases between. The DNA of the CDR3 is TGTGCCAGTAGTATAGACGGCGGGACTAACTATGGCTACACCTTC. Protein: CASSIDGGTNYGYTF.

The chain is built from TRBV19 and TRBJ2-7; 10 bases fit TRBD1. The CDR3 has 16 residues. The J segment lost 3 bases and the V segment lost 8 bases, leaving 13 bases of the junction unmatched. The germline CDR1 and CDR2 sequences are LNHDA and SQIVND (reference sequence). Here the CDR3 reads CASSEGSGTGVYEQYF. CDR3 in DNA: TGTGCCAGTTCAGAGGGCTCGGGGACAGGGGTCTACGAGCAGTACTTC.

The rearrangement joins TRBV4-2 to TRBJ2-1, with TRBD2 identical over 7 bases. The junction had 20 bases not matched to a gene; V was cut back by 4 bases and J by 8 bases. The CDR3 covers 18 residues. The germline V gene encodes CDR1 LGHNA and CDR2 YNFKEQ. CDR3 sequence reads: CASSRTASGRPIGDEQFF. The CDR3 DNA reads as TGTGCCAGCAGCCGGACCGCATCCGGGAGGCCAATAGGGGATGAGCAGTTCTTC.

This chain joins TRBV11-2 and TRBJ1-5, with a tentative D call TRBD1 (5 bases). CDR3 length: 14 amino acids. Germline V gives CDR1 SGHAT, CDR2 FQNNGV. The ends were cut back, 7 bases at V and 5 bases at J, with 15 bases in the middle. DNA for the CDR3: TGTGCCAGCAACCACGGGACCGTGTATCAGCCCCAGCATTTT. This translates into CASNHGTVYQPQHF.

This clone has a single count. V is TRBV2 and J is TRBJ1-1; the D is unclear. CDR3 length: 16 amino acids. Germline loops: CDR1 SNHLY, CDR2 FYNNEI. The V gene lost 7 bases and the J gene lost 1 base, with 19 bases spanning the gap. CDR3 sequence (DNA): TGTGCCAGCACGGTAGGGAACGTCTTAGGGAACACTGAAGCTTTCTTT. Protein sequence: CASTVGNVLGNTEAFF.

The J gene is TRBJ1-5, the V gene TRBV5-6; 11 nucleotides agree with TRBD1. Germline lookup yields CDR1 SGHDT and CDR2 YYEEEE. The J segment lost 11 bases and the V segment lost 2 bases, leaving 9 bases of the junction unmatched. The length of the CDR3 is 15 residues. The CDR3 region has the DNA TGTGCCAGCAGCTTAGCGGGACAGGGGGTGCCAGCCCAGCATTTT. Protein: CASSLAGQGVPAQHF.

CDR3 sequence reads: CASSTPREEKLFF. For the CDR3, the DNA is TGTGCCAGCAGCACACCGAGGGAGGAAAAACTGTTTTTT. The chain recombines TRBV5-5 with TRBJ1-4; no firm D call. This CDR3 has 13 residues. CDR1 and CDR2 from the germline V gene are SGHKS and YYEKEE (reference sequence). The V end lost 4 bases, the J end lost 8 bases, and 12 bases lay between the germline ends.